This record looks at one T cell receptor beta chain sequence and its context. The antigen is not known. The CDR3 runs to 17 residues. V lost 2 bases and J lost 8; bases outside the gene matches: 12. Germline CDR1 is DFQATT and CDR2 is SNEGSKA (reference sequence). This sample is part of a study of identical twins. Overall study results and limits: A partial confounding effect on zero-insertion analyses could come from invariant MAIT and iNKT cells.

Unique molecular identifiers were in the cDNA, with template-switch universal primer binding. One entry per CDR3 protein results from TCRdb running MiXCR on the 5' RACE reads. The sample lists 1.5 million to 2 million distinct CDR3 sequences, less than 35% occurring once. The receptor comes from a newborn girl in good health. Sequencing input: cord blood. This sequence joins TRBV20-1 and TRBJ2-1, with 13 bases aligning to TRBD2. The CDR3, as DNA: TGCAGTGCTAGAAGGCCCGGGACTAGCGGGAATGTCCATGAGCAGTTCTTC. Translated, it gives CSARRPGTSGNVHEQFF.